This is a list of T cell receptor beta chains from one sample in a study of regulatory T cells in long-lasting Graves disease. TCRdb re-analysed the multiplex PCR reads in MiXCR, keeping a single row per CDR3 protein. The data contain hundreds of thousands of distinct CDR3 sequences, 15% to 20% of them singletons. This same sample was also taken into another study, of T cells in Graves' hyperthyroidism and ophthalmopathy.

The sequencing here drew on peripheral blood mononuclear cells (PBMCs), taken at new diagnosis, from a patient treated with antithyroid drugs. Every receptor here comes from a woman aged 25 to 39 with Graves disease. CDR3s include the opening cysteine and the closing phenylalanine or tryptophan. D genes are given only for firm matches. Clone size is stated in some rows and not others, as once, few, many or a class when expanded.

TRBJ1-2	TRBD1	few	TRBV28	CASSELDRGGYGYTF	TGTGCCAGCAGTGAACTGGACAGGGGTGGCTATGGCTACACCTTC
TRBJ1-4	.	few	TRBV20-1	CSARGDTATNEKLFF	TGCAGTGCTAGAGGGGACACTGCAACTAATGAAAAACTGTTTTTT
TRBJ1-2	.	.	TRBV29-1	CSPTGYTF	TGCAGCCCTACGGGCTACACCTTC
TRBJ2-2	TRBD1	many	TRBV28	CASSLSSAGTGVTGELFF	TGTGCCAGCAGTCTCTCATCGGCAGGGACAGGGGTCACCGGGGAGCTGTTTTTT
TRBJ1-3	.	.	TRBV2	CASSQEDGGISGNTIYF	TGTGCCAGCAGTCAAGAGGACGGAGGGATCTCTGGAAACACCATATATTTT
TRBJ1-4	.	many	TRBV7-9	CASTLTRTEKLFF	TGTGCCAGCACCTTGACGCGGACGGAAAAACTGTTTTTT
TRBJ2-5	.	many	TRBV27	CASSPGGSRGETQYF	TGTGCCAGCAGCCCGGGTGGCTCAAGGGGGGAGACCCAGTACTTC
TRBJ1-5	.	many	TRBV3-1	CASSPWGGNQPQHF	TGTGCCAGCAGCCCATGGGGGGGCAATCAGCCCCAGCATTTT
TRBJ2-5	TRBD1	few	TRBV9	CASSVEGGTQETQYF	TGTGCCAGCAGCGTAGAAGGGGGCACACAAGAGACCCAGTACTTC
TRBJ1-1	.	many	TRBV20-1	CSAPTLNTEAFF	TGCAGTGCGCCGACACTAAACACTGAAGCTTTCTTT
TRBJ1-4	.	.	TRBV2	CASSELSKGLTNEKLFF	TGTGCCAGCAGTGAACTGAGTAAGGGGCTTACTAATGAAAAACTGTTTTTT
TRBJ1-5	TRBD1	many	TRBV30	CAWSGQGGQPQHF	TGTGCCTGGAGTGGACAGGGGGGTCAGCCCCAGCATTTT
TRBJ1-5	TRBD1	many	TRBV20-1	CSARGGGTGVQPQHF	TGCAGTGCTAGAGGGGGAGGGACAGGGGTTCAGCCCCAGCATTTT
TRBJ2-3	.	many	TRBV10-3	CAISAQTGLVTDTQYF	TGTGCCATCAGTGCACAAACGGGACTCGTCACAGATACGCAGTATTTT
TRBJ1-1	TRBD1	many	TRBV11-1	CASSYTGGAKNTEAFF	TGTGCCAGCAGCTATACAGGGGGGGCAAAGAACACTGAAGCTTTCTTT
TRBJ2-2	.	few	TRBV5-1	CASSLAGTNGELFF	TGCGCCAGCAGCTTGGCAGGGACGAACGGGGAGCTGTTTTTT
TRBJ2-5	TRBD2	.	TRBV5-1	CASSPAGVMETQYF	TGCGCCAGCAGCCCAGCGGGGGTAATGGAGACCCAGTACTTC
TRBJ1-2	.	many	TRBV7-9	CASSLRPAGFQSNYGYTF	TGTGCCAGCAGTTTACGGCCAGCGGGATTTCAGTCTAACTATGGCTACACCTTC
TRBJ2-7	.	.	TRBV19	CASSMARGFSYEQYF	TGTGCCAGTAGTATGGCCAGGGGATTTTCCTACGAGCAGTACTTC
TRBJ2-7	TRBD1	many	TRBV28	CASSYSGGQEQYF	TGTGCCAGCAGTTACTCAGGGGGACAGGAGCAGTACTTC
TRBJ2-1	.	few	TRBV28	CASSFLAGPNEQFF	TGTGCCAGCAGTTTTCTCGCGGGACCCAATGAGCAGTTCTTC
TRBJ1-1	.	many	TRBV27	CASRDTGWYTEAFF	TGTGCCAGCAGAGATACAGGGTGGTACACTGAAGCTTTCTTT
TRBJ2-7	TRBD1	.	TRBV20-1	CSAYGQGDLLVDEQYF	TGCAGTGCTTACGGACAGGGGGATTTATTGGTTGACGAGCAGTACTTC
TRBJ2-5	.	many	TRBV2	CASSGRQETQYF	TGTGCCAGCAGTGGCAGGCAAGAGACCCAGTACTTC
TRBJ2-1	.	.	TRBV3-1	CASSQSDRTGNGQFF	TGTGCCAGCAGCCAAAGCGACAGGACCGGCAATGGGCAGTTCTTC
TRBJ2-5	TRBD2	.	TRBV19	CASSISLAGGQETQYF	TGTGCCAGTAGTATTTCTCTGGCGGGGGGCCAAGAGACCCAGTACTTC
TRBJ1-3	.	.	TRBV6-9	CASSYNEGRNTIYF	TGTGCCAGCAGTTACAACGAGGGTCGGAACACCATATATTTT
TRBJ2-7	.	.	TRBV4-1	CASSQVGLGGKVWGEQYF	TGCGCCAGCAGCCAAGTTGGGCTTGGGGGTAAGGTTTGGGGCGAGCAGTACTTC
TRBJ2-1	.	.	TRBV10-3	CAISARDEQFF	TGTGCCATCAGTGCGCGGGATGAGCAGTTCTTC
TRBJ2-3	.	.	TRBV5-1	CASSGGRHTDTQYF	TGCGCCAGCAGTGGTGGACGGCACACAGATACGCAGTATTTT
TRBJ2-1	TRBD1	.	TRBV24-1	CATRDGTGQFF	TGTGCCACCAGGGACGGGACAGGGCAGTTCTTC
TRBJ2-5	.	many	TRBV28	CASSLAGFQETQYF	TGTGCCAGCAGTTTGGCTGGGTTTCAAGAGACCCAGTACTTC
TRBJ1-1	.	many	TRBV28	CASSPTTRNTEAFF	TGTGCCAGCAGTCCTACTACGAGGAACACTGAAGCTTTCTTT
TRBJ2-1	TRBD1	many	TRBV7-2	CASKGQGVDEQFF	TGTGCCAGCAAGGGACAGGGGGTCGATGAGCAGTTCTTC
TRBJ2-3	.	many	TRBV5-8	CASSHLPTVSTDTQYF	TGTGCCAGCAGCCACCTGCCGACAGTATCCACAGATACGCAGTATTTT
TRBJ2-2	TRBD2	.	TRBV19	CASSIARTSGSIDGELFF	TGTGCCAGTAGTATAGCCCGGACTAGCGGGAGTATAGACGGGGAGCTGTTTTTT
TRBJ1-3	.	few	TRBV27	CASSLGAGLAGNTIYF	TGTGCCAGCAGTTTAGGGGCCGGACTCGCTGGAAACACCATATATTTT
TRBJ1-6	.	.	TRBV28	CASIQLQFRGSPLHF	TGTGCCAGCATTCAACTACAGTTTAGGGGTTCACCCCTCCACTTT
TRBJ1-2	TRBD1	few	TRBV27	CASSLGGTGGYGYTF	TGTGCCAGCAGTTTGGGTGGGACAGGGGGCTATGGCTACACCTTC
TRBJ1-6	TRBD1	few	TRBV11-2	CASRQGGEYNSPLHF	TGTGCCAGCAGACAGGGGGGGGAATATAATTCACCCCTCCACTTT
TRBJ2-7	TRBD2	many	TRBV11-2	CASSSSGMPYEQYF	TGTGCCAGCAGCTCAAGCGGGATGCCCTACGAGCAGTACTTC
TRBJ2-7	TRBD1	.	TRBV4-1	CASSQKEGQVYEQYF	TGCGCCAGCAGCCAAAAAGAAGGACAGGTCTACGAGCAGTACTTC
TRBJ2-7	TRBD2	many	TRBV28	CASSPQSGDSYEQYF	TGTGCCAGCAGCCCTCAAAGCGGGGATTCCTACGAGCAGTACTTC
TRBJ2-2	TRBD2	.	TRBV20-1	CSARVSGSGKSSNANTGELFF	TGCAGTGCTAGAGTGTCCGGAAGCGGGAAAAGCTCTAACGCGAACACCGGGGAGCTGTTTTTT
TRBJ2-7	.	many	TRBV20-1	CSARTQGNYEQYF	TGCAGTGCTAGAACCCAGGGGAACTACGAGCAGTACTTC
TRBJ2-7	.	many	TRBV28	CASSLRRGGTYEQYF	TGTGCCAGCAGTTTACGGAGGGGAGGTACCTACGAGCAGTACTTC
TRBJ2-4	.	few	TRBV6-2/TRBV6-3	CASSYESSLQNIQYF	TGTGCCAGCAGTTACGAGAGCTCACTGCAAAACATTCAGTACTTC
TRBJ2-5	.	few	TRBV29-1	CSSTEPETQYF	TGCAGCTCAACAGAACCGGAGACCCAGTACTTC
TRBJ2-3	.	once	TRBV7-8	CASSPLGQRSGETFF	TGTGCCAGCAGCCCTTTGGGACAACGCTCCGGTGAAACTTTCTTT
TRBJ1-3	TRBD1	.	TRBV20-1	CSARSRGLGNTIYF	TGCAGTGCTAGGAGCAGGGGGCTCGGAAACACCATATATTTT
TRBJ1-1	.	.	TRBV30	CAWASGNTEAFF	TGTGCCTGGGCGAGTGGGAACACTGAAGCTTTCTTT
TRBJ2-2	TRBD2	.	TRBV30	CAWATSGNTGELFF	TGTGCCTGGGCTACTAGCGGGAACACCGGGGAGCTGTTTTTT
TRBJ1-2	.	few	TRBV3-1	CASSQGQHRGGYTF	TGTGCCAGCAGCCAAGGCCAGCATAGGGGTGGCTACACCTTC
TRBJ2-7	.	.	TRBV20-1	CSPEGPGLGYEQYF	TGCAGCCCTGAAGGCCCTGGTTTAGGCTACGAGCAGTACTTC
TRBJ1-1	.	many	TRBV30	CAWSVASEAFF	TGTGCCTGGAGTGTGGCGTCTGAAGCTTTCTTT
TRBJ2-2	.	many	TRBV20-1	CSAREGGVNTGELFF	TGCAGTGCTAGAGAAGGAGGAGTGAACACCGGGGAGCTGTTTTTT
TRBJ1-1	.	many	TRBV28	CAIKLSQGILLLTEAFF	TGTGCCATCAAACTGTCACAGGGTATCCTGTTGTTGACTGAAGCTTTCTTT
TRBJ1-1	.	many	TRBV19	CASSMQGQRNTEAFF	TGTGCCAGTAGTATGCAGGGGCAGAGGAACACTGAAGCTTTCTTT
TRBJ2-3	TRBD1	.	TRBV12-5	CASGLWGTASTDTQYF	TGTGCTAGTGGTTTATGGGGGACAGCGAGCACAGATACGCAGTATTTT
TRBJ2-1	.	.	TRBV5-6	CASRRRSEQFF	TGTGCCAGCCGACGACGCAGTGAGCAGTTCTTC